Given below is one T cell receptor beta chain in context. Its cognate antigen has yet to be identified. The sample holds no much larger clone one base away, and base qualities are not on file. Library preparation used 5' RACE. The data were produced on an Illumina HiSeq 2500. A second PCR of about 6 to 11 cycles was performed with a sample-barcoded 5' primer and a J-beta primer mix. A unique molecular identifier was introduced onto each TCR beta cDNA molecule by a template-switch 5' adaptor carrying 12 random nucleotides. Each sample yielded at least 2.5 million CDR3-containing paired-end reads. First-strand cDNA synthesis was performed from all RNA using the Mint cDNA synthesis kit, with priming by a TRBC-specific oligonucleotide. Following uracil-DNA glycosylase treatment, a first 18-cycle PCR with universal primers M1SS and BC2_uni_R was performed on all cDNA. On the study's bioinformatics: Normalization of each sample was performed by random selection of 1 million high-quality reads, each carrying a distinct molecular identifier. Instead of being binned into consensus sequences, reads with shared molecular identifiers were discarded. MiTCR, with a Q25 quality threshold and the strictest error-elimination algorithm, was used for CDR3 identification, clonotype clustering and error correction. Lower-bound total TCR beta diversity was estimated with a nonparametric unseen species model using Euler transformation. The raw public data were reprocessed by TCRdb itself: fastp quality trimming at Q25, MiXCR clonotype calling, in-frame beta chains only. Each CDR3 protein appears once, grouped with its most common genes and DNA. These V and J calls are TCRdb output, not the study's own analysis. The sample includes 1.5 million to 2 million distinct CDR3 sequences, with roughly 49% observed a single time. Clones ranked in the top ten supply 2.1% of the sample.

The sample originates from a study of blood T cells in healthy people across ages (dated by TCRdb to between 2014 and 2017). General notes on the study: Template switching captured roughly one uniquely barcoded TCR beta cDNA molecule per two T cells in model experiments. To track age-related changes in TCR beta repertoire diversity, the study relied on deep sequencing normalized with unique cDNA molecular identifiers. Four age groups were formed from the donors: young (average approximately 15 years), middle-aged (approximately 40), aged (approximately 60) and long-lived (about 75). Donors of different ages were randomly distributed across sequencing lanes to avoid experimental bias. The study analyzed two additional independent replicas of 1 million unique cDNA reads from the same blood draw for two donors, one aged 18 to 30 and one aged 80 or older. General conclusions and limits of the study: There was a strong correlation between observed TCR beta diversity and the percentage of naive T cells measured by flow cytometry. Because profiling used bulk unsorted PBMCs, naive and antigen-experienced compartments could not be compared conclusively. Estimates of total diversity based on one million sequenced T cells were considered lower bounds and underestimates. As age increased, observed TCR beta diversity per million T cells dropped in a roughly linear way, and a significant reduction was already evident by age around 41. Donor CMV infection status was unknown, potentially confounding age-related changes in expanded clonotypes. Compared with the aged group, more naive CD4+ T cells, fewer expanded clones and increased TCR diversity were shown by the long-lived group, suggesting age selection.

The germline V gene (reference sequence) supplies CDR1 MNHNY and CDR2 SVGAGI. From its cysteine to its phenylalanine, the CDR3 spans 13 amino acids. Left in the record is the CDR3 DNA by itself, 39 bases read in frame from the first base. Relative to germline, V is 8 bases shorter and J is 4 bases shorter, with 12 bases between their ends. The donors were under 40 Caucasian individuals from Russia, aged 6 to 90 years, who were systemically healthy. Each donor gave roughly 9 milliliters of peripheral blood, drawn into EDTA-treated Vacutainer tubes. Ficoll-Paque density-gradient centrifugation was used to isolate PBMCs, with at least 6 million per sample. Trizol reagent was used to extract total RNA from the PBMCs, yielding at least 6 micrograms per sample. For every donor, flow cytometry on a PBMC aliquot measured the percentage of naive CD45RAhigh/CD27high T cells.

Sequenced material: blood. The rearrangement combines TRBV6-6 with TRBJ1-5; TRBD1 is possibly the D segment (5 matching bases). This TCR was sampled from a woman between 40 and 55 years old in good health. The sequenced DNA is TGTGCCAGCGAACAGGTTGGGAATCAGCCCCAGCATTTT. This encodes CASEQVGNQPQHF.